Sequencing of this T cell receptor beta chain was carried out in a study of blood T cell repertoires in COVID-19. Germline CDR1 ENHRY, CDR2 SYGVKD. Trimming at V came to 5 bases and at J to 8 bases, leaving 11 bases not matched to a gene. The CDR3 sequence is 15 residues long. Only in-frame clones appear in the TCRdb table, and some are missing; sequencing was by immunoSEQ multiplex PCR. The sample carries roughly 400,000 clones, nearly 90% recorded once. This clone has just a few counts. This TCR was recovered from a woman aged 18-30 years who had been exposed to COVID-19. Sequencing input: PBMCs or T cells enriched from blood (not recorded which). The J gene is TRBJ1-4, the V gene TRBV10-3, with 7 bases matching TRBD1. The CDR3 protein is CAISPGQSDQEKLFF. The CDR3 bases are TGTGCCATCAGTCCGGGACAGAGTGATCAGGAAAAACTGTTTTTT.